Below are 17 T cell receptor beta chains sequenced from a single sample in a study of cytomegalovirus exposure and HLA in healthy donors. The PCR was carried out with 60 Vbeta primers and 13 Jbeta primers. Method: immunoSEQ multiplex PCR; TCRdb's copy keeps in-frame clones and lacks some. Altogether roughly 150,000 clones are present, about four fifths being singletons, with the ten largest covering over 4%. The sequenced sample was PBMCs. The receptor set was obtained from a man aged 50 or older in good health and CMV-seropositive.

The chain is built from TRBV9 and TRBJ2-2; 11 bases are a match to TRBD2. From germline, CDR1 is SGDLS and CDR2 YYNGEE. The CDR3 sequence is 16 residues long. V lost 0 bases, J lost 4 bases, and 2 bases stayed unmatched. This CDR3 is CASSVALAGGTGELFF. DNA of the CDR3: TGTGCCAGCAGCGTAGCTCTAGCGGGGGGCACCGGGGAGCTGTTTTTT.

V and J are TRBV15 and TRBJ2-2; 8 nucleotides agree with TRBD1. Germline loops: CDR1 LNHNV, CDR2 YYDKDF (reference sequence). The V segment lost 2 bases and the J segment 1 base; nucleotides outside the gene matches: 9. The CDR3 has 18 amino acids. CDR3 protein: CATSRSPGQGRNTGELFF. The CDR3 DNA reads TGTGCCACCAGCAGATCGCCCGGACAGGGAAGGAACACCGGGGAGCTGTTTTTT. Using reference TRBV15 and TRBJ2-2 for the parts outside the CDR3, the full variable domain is DAMVIQNPRYQVTQFGKPVTLSCSQTLNHNVMYWYQQKSSQAPKLLFHYYDKDFNNEADTPDNFQSRRPNTSFCFLDIRSPGLGDTAMYLCATSRSPGQGRNTGELFFGEGSRLTVL.

CDR3 bases: TGTGCCAGCAGTTTAGCAGGGGACACTGAAGCTTTCTTT. It is translated as CASSLAGDTEAFF. This rearrangement joins TRBV27 to TRBJ1-1, with D possibly matching TRBD1 (6 bases). CDR1 MNHEY and CDR2 SMNVEV come from the germline V gene (reference sequence). CDR3 length equals 13 residues. V was trimmed by 2 bases and J by 3 bases, leaving 7 bases between them.

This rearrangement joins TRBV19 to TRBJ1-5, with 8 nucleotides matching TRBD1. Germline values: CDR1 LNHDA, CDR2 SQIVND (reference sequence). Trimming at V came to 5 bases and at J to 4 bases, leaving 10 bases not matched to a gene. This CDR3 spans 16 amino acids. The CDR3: CASSAQAGGVNQPQHF. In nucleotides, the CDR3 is TGTGCCAGTAGTGCCCAAGCAGGGGGCGTGAATCAGCCCCAGCATTTT.

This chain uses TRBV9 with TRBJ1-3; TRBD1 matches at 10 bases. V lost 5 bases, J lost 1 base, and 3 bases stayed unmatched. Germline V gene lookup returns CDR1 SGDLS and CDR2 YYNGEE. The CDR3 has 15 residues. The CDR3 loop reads CASRGTGESGNTIYF. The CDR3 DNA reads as TGTGCCAGCAGAGGGACAGGGGAGTCTGGAAACACCATATATTTT.

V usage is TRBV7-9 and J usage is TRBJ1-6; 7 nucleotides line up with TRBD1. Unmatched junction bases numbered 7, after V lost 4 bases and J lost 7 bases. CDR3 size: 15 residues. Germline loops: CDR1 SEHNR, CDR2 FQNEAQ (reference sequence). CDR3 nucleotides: TGTGCCAGCAGCTCGGGCGAGGGGGCCAATTCACCCCTCCACTTT. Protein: CASSSGEGANSPLHF.

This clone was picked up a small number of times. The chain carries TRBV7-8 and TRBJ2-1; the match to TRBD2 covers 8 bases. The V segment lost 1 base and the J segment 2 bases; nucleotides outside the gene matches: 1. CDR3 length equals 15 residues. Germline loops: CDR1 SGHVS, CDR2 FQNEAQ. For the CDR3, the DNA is TGTGCCAGCAGCTTAGACGGGGGGGCCTACAATGAGCAGTTCTTC. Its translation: CASSLDGGAYNEQFF.

CDR3 nucleotide sequence: TGTGCCAGCAGCCCGGAGGGACAGACGGGTGAAGCTTTCTTT. This gives the protein CASSPEGQTGEAFF. This chain joins TRBV5-5 and TRBJ1-1; 7 bases match TRBD1. CDR1 and CDR2 (germline): SGHKS, YYEKEE (reference sequence). V lost 4 bases to trimming and J lost 7 bases; unmatched junction nucleotides: 10. This CDR3 spans 14 amino acids.

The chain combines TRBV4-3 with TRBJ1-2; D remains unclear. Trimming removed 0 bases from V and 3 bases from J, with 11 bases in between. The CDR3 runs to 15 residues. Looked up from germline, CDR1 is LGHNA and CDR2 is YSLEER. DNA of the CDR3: TGCGCCAGCAGCCAAGATATAACTCCGGACTATGGCTACACCTTC. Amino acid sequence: CASSQDITPDYGYTF.

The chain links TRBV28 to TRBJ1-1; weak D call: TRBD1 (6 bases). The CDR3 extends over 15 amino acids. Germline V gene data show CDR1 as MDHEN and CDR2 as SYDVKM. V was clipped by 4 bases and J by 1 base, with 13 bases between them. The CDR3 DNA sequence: TGTGCCAGCAGTTCAGGTGGGGGCCAGAACACTGAAGCTTTCTTT. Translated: CASSSGGGQNTEAFF.

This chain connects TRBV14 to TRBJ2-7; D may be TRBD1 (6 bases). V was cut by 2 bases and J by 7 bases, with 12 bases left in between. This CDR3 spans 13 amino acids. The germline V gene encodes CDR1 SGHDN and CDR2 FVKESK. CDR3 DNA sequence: TGTGCCAGCAGCCAACCTGGACAGCAGGAGCAGTACTTC. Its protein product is CASSQPGQQEQYF.

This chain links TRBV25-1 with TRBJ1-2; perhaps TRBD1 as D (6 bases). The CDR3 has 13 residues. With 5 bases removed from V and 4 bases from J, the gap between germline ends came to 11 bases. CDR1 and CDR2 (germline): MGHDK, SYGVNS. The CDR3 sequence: CASSLQGTYGYTF. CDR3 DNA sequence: TGTGCCAGCAGTCTACAGGGTACCTATGGCTACACCTTC.

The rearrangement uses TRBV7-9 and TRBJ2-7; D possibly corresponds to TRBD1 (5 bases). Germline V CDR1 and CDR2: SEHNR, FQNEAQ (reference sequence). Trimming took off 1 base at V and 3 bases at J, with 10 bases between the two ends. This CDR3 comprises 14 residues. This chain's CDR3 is CASSLEAGFYEQYF. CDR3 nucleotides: TGTGCCAGCAGCTTAGAGGCAGGGTTCTACGAGCAGTACTTC.

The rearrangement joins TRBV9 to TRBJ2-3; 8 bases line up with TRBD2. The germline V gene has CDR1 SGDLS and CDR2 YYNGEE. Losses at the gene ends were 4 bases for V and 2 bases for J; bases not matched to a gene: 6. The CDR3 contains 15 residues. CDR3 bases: TGTGCCAGCAGCCCGCCGGGGGGGACCACAGATACGCAGTATTTT. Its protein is CASSPPGGTTDTQYF.

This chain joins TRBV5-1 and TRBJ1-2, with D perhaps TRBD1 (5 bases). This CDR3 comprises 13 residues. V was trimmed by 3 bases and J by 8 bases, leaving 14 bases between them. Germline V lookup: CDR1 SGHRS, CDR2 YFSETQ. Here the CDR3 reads CASSSPGFRGYTF. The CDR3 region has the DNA TGCGCCAGCAGCTCCCCAGGGTTCCGAGGCTACACCTTC.

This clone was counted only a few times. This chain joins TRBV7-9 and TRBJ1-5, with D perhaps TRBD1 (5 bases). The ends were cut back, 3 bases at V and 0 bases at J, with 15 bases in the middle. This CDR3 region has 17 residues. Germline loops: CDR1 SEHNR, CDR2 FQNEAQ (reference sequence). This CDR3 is CASSFGRAGNSNQPQHF. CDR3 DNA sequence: TGTGCCAGCAGCTTCGGCAGGGCGGGAAATAGCAATCAGCCCCAGCATTTT.

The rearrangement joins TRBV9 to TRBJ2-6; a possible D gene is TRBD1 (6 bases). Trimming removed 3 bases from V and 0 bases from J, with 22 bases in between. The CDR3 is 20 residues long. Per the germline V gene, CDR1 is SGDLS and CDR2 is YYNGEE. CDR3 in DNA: TGTGCCAGCAGCGCCGGGGTTACGGGCAGGGGAACCTCTGGGGCCAACGTCCTGACTTTC. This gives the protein CASSAGVTGRGTSGANVLTF. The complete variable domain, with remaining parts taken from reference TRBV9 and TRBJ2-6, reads DSGVTQTPKHLITATGQRVTLRCSPRSGDLSVYWYQQSLDQGLQFLIQYYNGEERAKGNILERFSAQQFPDLHSELNLSSLELGDSALYFCASSAGVTGRGTSGANVLTFGAGSRLTVL.